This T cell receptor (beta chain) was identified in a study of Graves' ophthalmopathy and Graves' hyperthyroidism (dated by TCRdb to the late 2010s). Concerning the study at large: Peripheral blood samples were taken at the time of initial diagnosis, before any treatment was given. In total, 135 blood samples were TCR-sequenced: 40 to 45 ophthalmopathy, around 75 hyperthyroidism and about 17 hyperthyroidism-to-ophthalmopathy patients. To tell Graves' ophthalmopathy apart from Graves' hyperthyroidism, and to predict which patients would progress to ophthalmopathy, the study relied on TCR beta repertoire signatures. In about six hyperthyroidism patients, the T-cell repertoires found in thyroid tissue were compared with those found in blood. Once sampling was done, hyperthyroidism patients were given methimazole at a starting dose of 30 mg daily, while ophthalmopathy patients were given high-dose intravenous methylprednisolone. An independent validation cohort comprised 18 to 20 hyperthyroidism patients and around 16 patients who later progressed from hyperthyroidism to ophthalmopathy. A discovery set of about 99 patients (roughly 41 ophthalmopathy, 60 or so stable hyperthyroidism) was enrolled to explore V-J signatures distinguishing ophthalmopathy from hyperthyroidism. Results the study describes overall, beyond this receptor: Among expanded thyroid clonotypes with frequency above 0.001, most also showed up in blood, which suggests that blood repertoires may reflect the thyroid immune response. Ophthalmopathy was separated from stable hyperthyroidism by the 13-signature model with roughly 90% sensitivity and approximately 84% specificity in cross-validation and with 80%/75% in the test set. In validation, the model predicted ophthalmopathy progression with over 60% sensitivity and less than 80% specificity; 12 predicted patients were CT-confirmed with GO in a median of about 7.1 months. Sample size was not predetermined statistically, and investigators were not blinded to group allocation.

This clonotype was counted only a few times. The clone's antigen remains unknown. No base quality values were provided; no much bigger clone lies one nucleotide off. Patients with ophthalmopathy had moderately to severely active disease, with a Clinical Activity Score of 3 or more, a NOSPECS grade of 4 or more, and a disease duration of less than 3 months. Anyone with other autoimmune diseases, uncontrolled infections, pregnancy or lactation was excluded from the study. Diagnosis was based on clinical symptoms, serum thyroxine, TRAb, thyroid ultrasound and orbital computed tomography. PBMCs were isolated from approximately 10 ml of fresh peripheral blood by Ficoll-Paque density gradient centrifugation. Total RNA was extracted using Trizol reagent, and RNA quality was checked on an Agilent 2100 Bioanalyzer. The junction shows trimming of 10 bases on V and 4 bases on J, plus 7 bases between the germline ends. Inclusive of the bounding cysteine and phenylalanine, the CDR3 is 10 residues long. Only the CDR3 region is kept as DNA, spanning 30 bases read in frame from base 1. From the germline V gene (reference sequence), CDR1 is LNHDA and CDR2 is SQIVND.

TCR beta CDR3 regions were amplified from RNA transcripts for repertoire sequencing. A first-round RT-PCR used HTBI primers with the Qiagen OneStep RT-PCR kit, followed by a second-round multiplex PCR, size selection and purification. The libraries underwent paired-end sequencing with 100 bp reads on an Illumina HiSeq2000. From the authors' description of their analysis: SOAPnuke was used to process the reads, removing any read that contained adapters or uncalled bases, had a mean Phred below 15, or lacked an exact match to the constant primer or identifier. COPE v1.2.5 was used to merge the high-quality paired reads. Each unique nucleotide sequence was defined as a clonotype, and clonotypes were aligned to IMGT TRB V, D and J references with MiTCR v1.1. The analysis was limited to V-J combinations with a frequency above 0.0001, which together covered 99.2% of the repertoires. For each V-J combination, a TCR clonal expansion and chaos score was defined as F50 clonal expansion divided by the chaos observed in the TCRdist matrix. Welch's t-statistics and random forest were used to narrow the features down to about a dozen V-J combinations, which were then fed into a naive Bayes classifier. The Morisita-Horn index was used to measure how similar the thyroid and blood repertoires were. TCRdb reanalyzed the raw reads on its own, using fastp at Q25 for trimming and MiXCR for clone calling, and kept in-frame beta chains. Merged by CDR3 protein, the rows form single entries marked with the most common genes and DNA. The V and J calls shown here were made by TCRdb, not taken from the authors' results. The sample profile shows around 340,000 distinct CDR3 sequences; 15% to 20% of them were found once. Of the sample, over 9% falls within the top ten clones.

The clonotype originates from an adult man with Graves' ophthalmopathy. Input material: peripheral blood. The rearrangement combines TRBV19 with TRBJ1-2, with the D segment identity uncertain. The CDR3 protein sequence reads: CATYTYGYTF. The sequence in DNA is TGTGCCACCTACACCTATGGCTACACCTTC.